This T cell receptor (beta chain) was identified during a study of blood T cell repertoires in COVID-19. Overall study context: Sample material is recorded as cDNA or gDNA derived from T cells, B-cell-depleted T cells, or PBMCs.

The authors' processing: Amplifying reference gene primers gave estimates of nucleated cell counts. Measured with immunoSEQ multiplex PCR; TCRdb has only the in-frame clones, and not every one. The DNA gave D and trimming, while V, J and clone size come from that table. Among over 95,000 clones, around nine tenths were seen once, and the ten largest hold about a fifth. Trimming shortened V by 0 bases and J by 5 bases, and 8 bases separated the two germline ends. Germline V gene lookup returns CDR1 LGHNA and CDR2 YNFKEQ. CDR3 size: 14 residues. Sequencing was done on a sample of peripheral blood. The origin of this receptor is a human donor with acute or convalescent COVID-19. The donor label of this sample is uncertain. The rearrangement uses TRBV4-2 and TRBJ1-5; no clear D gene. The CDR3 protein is CASSQEISDQPQHF. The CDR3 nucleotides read TGTGCCAGCAGCCAAGAAATTTCGGATCAGCCCCAGCATTTT.